This T cell receptor (beta chain) was sequenced in a study of T cells expressing NK-cell markers (TCRdb year 2020). Concerning the study at large: In sorted CD3+CD56+NKG2C+, CD3+CD56+NKG2C- and CD3+CD56-NKG2C+ T-cell subsets from several donors, TCR beta-chain repertoires were profiled. Illumina HiSeq 2000/2500, MiSeq or NextSeq was used to sequence libraries as 2 x 150 bp reads. Among the eight sequenced donors, only one was HCMV-seronegative, while the other seven were HCMV-seropositive. The study sequenced eight donors, all healthy volunteers chosen at random: three men and five women. Points the paper makes about the study in general: In roughly 6 donors, the dominant CD3+CD56+NKG2C+ clonotypes were found to rank among the top 10 CD8+ clonotypes and to make up about 1.0-7.5% of CD8+ T cells. Those dominant clonotypes were again the most abundant among CD3+CD56-NKG2C+ cells in several donors, at about 28.3-60.1%. Whether the expanded NKG2C-expressing T cell clones were specific for HCMV antigens was left unclear.

Sequencing was carried out with an Illumina HiSeq 2000. 5'RACE template switching, by which a universal primer site and unique molecular identifiers were added, was used to make TCR beta cDNA libraries. cDNA synthesis was primed from the TCR beta constant segment, followed by two successive PCR amplification steps. As for the authors' bioinformatics: MIGEC was used to demultiplex reads and group reads by UMI, and MiTCR was used to assemble and quantify clonotypes. To exclude erroneous sequences, any TCR cDNA sequence not supported by at least two reads was discarded. The tcR package was used for downstream repertoire analysis, and clonotypes were matched across fractions by CDR3 nucleotide sequence plus V segment. VDJmatch was used to annotate antigen specificity against VDJdb, with one amino acid substitution in CDR3 allowed. Each entry corresponds to one CDR3 protein sequence from reads that TCRdb reprocessed, and DNA is not given. Clone size and V and J calls follow TCRdb, not the original study. This sample's table carries over 120,000 distinct CDR3 sequences. Of the sample, roughly 12% is held by the ten largest clones.

Frequency classes this clonotype as medium-sized (0.01 to 0.1%); no count is given. This clone's antigen is unknown. HCMV-specific IgG was detected in serum with a commercial ELISA kit to determine HCMV serostatus. Ficoll density gradient centrifugation was used to isolate peripheral blood mononuclear cells from blood. Spanning cysteine to phenylalanine, the CDR3 consists of 16 amino acids. DNA is not recorded here. Looking up the germline V gene (reference sequence) yields CDR1 LNHNV and CDR2 YYDKDF. Sequencing used blood T cells: a sorted CD56 or NKG2C T cell subset, CD4+ or CD8+ T cells, or bulk PBMC T cells (not recorded which). The chain employs TRBV15 and TRBJ2-1; TCRdb indicates TRBD2, and absent DNA this call remains unverified. This sequence was found in a young man in good health. Donor details come from another sample of the same person, matched by shared clones. The CDR3 here reads CATSSSTGLADNEQFF.